This TCR beta chain originates from a study of control samples from healthy donors and cancer patients. Germline lookup yields CDR1 LNHNV and CDR2 YYDKDF (reference sequence). CDR3 length: 16 residues. The junction had 9 bases not matched to a gene; V was cut back by 5 bases and J by 4 bases. The repertoire was sequenced with immunoSEQ multiplex PCR; TCRdb's copy has only in-frame clones and lacks some. The repertoire includes tens of thousands of clones, 85% of them detected once, and roughly 37% sits in the top ten. This sequence was found in a man aged 55 to 70 with head and neck cancer. The source material was PBMCs. The chain couples TRBV15 to TRBJ2-3, with 10 positions matching TRBD2. The CDR3 coding sequence is TGTGCCACCAGCCCGTCGGGACTAGCGAGGGCAGATACGCAGTATTTT. This translates into CATSPSGLARADTQYF. Based on the CDR3 plus reference TRBV15 and TRBJ2-3, the full variable domain is DAMVIQNPRYQVTQFGKPVTLSCSQTLNHNVMYWYQQKSSQAPKLLFHYYDKDFNNEADTPDNFQSRRPNTSFCFLDIRSPGLGDTAMYLCATSPSGLARADTQYFGPGTRLTVL.